Shown below are 23 T cell receptor beta chains from a single sample sequenced in a study of type 1 regulatory T cells. Their target antigens are unknown. TCRdb reprocessed the reads via MiXCR and lists one record per CDR3 protein. Of about 68,000 distinct CDR3 sequences in the sample, about three fifths are singletons; the top ten hold less than 8.5%. Sequencing used cultured T cells, either the whole culture or a sorted T cell fraction (not recorded which). Subset meaning: Tr1-enriched cell product generated in vitro against host alloantigens. The receptor source for this set is a human donor in good health.

This clonotype was observed a few times. The J gene is TRBJ2-7, the V gene TRBV12-3 or TRBV12-4; D is unresolved. Trimming removed 5 bases from V and 0 bases from J, with 14 bases in between. CDR3 length: 15 residues. CDR3 protein: CASSPQTASSYEQYF. For the CDR3, the DNA is TGTGCCAGCAGTCCCCAAACGGCGAGCTCCTACGAGCAGTACTTC.

The V call is TRBV19, the J call TRBJ2-1; 13 nucleotides align to TRBD2. The CDR3 spans 14 residues. Germline CDR1 is LNHDA and CDR2 is SQIVND (reference sequence). J was trimmed by 10 bases and V by 2 bases; bases with no gene match: 2. CDR3 coding DNA: TGTGCCAGTAGTATAACTAGCGGGAGGGTGGAGCAGTTCTTC. It yields the protein CASSITSGRVEQFF.

The chain recombines TRBV20-1 with TRBJ2-2; 12 nucleotides agree with TRBD2. The CDR3 has 17 residues. Trimming removed 0 bases from V and 6 bases from J; junction bases left unmatched: 8. Germline loops: CDR1 DFQATT, CDR2 SNEGSKA (reference sequence). For the CDR3, the DNA is TGCAGTGCTAGAGATCTAGCGGGAGGGCCGGTCGCCGGGGAGCTGTTTTTT. Protein sequence: CSARDLAGGPVAGELFF.

The chain has TRBV7-6 and TRBJ2-1; D possibly corresponds to TRBD2 (5 bases). This CDR3 region has 15 residues. V lost 8 bases, J lost 8 bases, and 22 bases lay in between. Germline V CDR1 and CDR2: SGHVS, FNYEAQ. DNA for the CDR3: TGTGCCAGCGCTCCGGAGGCTATTTCTCTCGATGAGCAGTTCTTC. Amino acid sequence: CASAPEAISLDEQFF.

The gene calls are TRBV7-8 and TRBJ1-1; a weak D match, TRBD1 (6 bases). V shed 1 base and J shed 5 bases, with 20 bases lying between them. The CDR3 extends over 17 amino acids. Per germline, CDR1 SGHVS and CDR2 FQNEAQ. CDR3 DNA sequence: TGTGCCAGCAGCTTAGTCTCGGCAGGGGATTTAAGGACTGAAGCTTTCTTT. Protein product: CASSLVSAGDLRTEAFF.

The chain uses TRBV5-1 and TRBJ2-2; D not resolved. Germline V gene sequence: CDR1 SGHRS, CDR2 YFSETQ. The V end lost 0 bases, the J end lost 2 bases, and 11 bases lay between the germline ends. The CDR3 loop spans 16 amino acids. The DNA for the CDR3 is TGCGCCAGCAGCTTGGATGTGGGCACCAACACCGGGGAGCTGTTTTTT. Its protein product is CASSLDVGTNTGELFF.

The V call is TRBV19, the J call TRBJ1-1; 7 bases are a match to TRBD1. Losses at the gene ends were 6 bases for V and 0 bases for J; bases not matched to a gene: 13. This CDR3 contains 17 residues. CDR1 and CDR2 (germline): LNHDA, SQIVND (reference sequence). The CDR3 DNA sequence: TGTGCCAGTAGCCAAAACCTCCTGACAGGGATGAACACTGAAGCTTTCTTT. Protein sequence: CASSQNLLTGMNTEAFF.

The chain recombines TRBV7-6 with TRBJ2-2; weak D call: TRBD2 (6 bases). CDR3 length: 17 amino acids. V dropped 1 base and J dropped 2 bases, with 14 bases sitting between them. Germline-derived CDR1 and CDR2 are SGHVS and FNYEAQ. The CDR3 DNA sequence: TGTGCCAGCAGCTTAGTTTCCCCGGGAGCTAACACCGGGGAGCTGTTTTTT. Residues: CASSLVSPGANTGELFF.

CDR3 in amino acids: CASSLEGGQYF. CDR3 DNA: TGTGCCAGCAGCTTAGAAGGCGGGCAGTACTTC. J is TRBJ2-7 and V is TRBV7-9; unclear D gene. The CDR3 is 11 amino acids. Deletions cut 1 base from V and 9 bases from J, with 7 bases between. Germline CDR1 SEHNR, CDR2 FQNEAQ (reference sequence).

This clonotype came up a few times. The CDR3 here is CASSLRQTYEQYF. The CDR3 nucleotides are TGTGCCAGCAGTTTGCGGCAGACCTACGAGCAGTACTTC. J is TRBJ2-7 and V is TRBV12-3 or TRBV12-4; D is ambiguous. V lost 3 bases and J lost 2, with 8 bases in between. The CDR3 is 13 residues long.

CDR3 loop: CASSPRVSSYNEQFF. For the CDR3, the DNA is TGTGCCAGCAGCCCCCGGGTGAGCTCCTACAATGAGCAGTTCTTC. This chain links TRBV7-2 with TRBJ2-1; D unclear. CDR1 is SGHTA and CDR2 is FQGNSA in the germline V gene. V shed 5 bases and J shed 0 bases, with 11 bases lying between them. The CDR3 sequence is 15 residues long.

The chain carries TRBV2 and TRBJ1-5, with TRBD1 as a possible D gene (5 bases). Germline lookup yields CDR1 SNHLY and CDR2 FYNNEI. V dropped 7 bases and J dropped 0 bases, with 13 bases sitting between them. CDR3 length: 15 residues. In DNA form, the CDR3 reads TGTGCCAGCAAAGGAGACAGAAATAGCAATCAGCCCCAGCATTTT. Translating it yields CASKGDRNSNQPQHF.

The CDR3 DNA reads TGTGCCAGCAGCTCCGGACTAGCGGGAGCAAGGGCCGGGGATGAGCAGTTCTTC. This translates into CASSSGLAGARAGDEQFF. V gene TRBV5-4 combines with J gene TRBJ2-1; TRBD2 aligns across 13 bases. The germline V gene encodes CDR1 SGHNT and CDR2 YYREEE (reference sequence). The trim removed 3 bases at V and 8 bases at J, leaving 14 bases unmatched. This CDR3 region has 18 residues.

This rearrangement joins TRBV28 to TRBJ2-1, with D perhaps matching TRBD1 (6 bases). The V end lost 7 bases, the J end lost 6 bases, and 13 bases lay between the germline ends. The CDR3 is 13 amino acids. CDR1 and CDR2 (germline): MDHEN, SYDVKM. In nucleotides, the CDR3 is TGTGCCAGCATGACACAGGGTACCAATGAGCAGTTCTTC. It yields the protein CASMTQGTNEQFF.

The chain carries TRBV4-1 and TRBJ2-3; 9 bases are shared with TRBD2. CDR3 length equals 17 residues. The trim removed 3 bases at V and 4 bases at J, leaving 11 bases unmatched. Germline V gene data show CDR1 as MGHRA and CDR2 as YSYEKL. The CDR3 DNA follows: TGCGCCAGCAGCCACCCCGGGACTAGCCGGTTGGCAGATACGCAGTATTTT. Translating it yields CASSHPGTSRLADTQYF.

This clonotype was counted only a few times. The chain is built from TRBV6-1 and TRBJ2-5; D not certain. This CDR3 is 14 amino acids long. The V gene lost 2 bases and the J gene lost 5 bases, with 12 bases spanning the gap. Germline V gene data show CDR1 as MNHNS and CDR2 as SASEGT. The CDR3 is CASSESRIGETQYF. The CDR3 DNA sequence: TGTGCCAGCAGTGAATCCCGGATTGGGGAGACCCAGTACTTC.

The chain uses TRBV20-1 and TRBJ1-4; possible D gene TRBD1, 6 bases. V was shortened by 2 bases and J by 7 bases, with 11 bases between the two germline ends. Germline V lookup: CDR1 DFQATT, CDR2 SNEGSKA (reference sequence). The CDR3 runs 13 residues. DNA of the CDR3: TGCAGTGCTAGATTAACAGGGATTGAAAAACTGTTTTTT. Protein product: CSARLTGIEKLFF.

The CDR3 loop reads CASSLAGLPSTEQFF. CDR3 coding DNA: TGTGCCAGCAGCTTAGCGGGATTACCTTCTACGGAGCAGTTCTTC. V is TRBV7-8 and J is TRBJ2-1; D ambiguous. Trimming cost V 0 bases and J 10 bases, with 16 bases left between them. In germline, CDR1 is SGHVS, CDR2 FQNEAQ. The CDR3 spans 15 residues.

This chain uses TRBV5-1 with TRBJ2-1; D possibly corresponds to TRBD2 (5 bases). CDR3 length equals 16 residues. Germline V gives CDR1 SGHRS, CDR2 YFSETQ. V was shortened by 4 bases and J by 2 bases, with 16 bases between the two germline ends. The chain's CDR3 is CASSGLEPSPYNEQFF. In DNA, the CDR3 is TGCGCCAGCAGCGGATTAGAGCCTAGCCCCTACAATGAGCAGTTCTTC.

The V gene is TRBV27, the J gene TRBJ1-6, with D tentatively TRBD1 (5 bases). Germline V gives CDR1 MNHEY, CDR2 SMNVEV (reference sequence). V lost 3 bases to trimming and J lost 15 bases, with 15 bases between them. The length of the CDR3 is 13 residues. CDR3 region: CASSFGGVESLHF. CDR3 bases: TGTGCCAGCAGTTTTGGGGGGGTAGAGAGCCTCCACTTT.

The V and J genes are TRBV5-1 and TRBJ2-5; D is unresolved. The germline V and J ends were trimmed by 1 base and 2 bases, with 6 bases remaining between them. The germline gives CDR1 SGHRS, CDR2 YFSETQ. This CDR3 has 13 amino acids. This CDR3 is CASSLLAQETQYF. As DNA, the CDR3 is TGCGCCAGCAGCTTGTTGGCACAAGAGACCCAGTACTTC.

The rearrangement uses TRBV12-3 or TRBV12-4 and TRBJ2-7; a weak D match, TRBD2 (5 bases). The CDR3 runs to 14 residues. V lost 5 bases, J lost 3 bases, and 14 bases lay in between. In DNA, the CDR3 is TGTGCCAGCAGTCTCGGAGGAGGAGTCTACGAGCAGTACTTC. This sequence encodes CASSLGGGVYEQYF.

This rearrangement joins TRBV20-1 to TRBJ2-1, with TRBD2 matching over 9 bases. Trimming at V came to 6 bases and at J to 6 bases, leaving 6 bases not matched to a gene. The CDR3 loop spans 13 amino acids. From germline, CDR1 is DFQATT and CDR2 SNEGSKA (reference sequence). The CDR3 coding sequence is TGCAGTGCCCGACTAGCGGTAAGCAATGAGCAGTTCTTC. Protein product: CSARLAVSNEQFF.